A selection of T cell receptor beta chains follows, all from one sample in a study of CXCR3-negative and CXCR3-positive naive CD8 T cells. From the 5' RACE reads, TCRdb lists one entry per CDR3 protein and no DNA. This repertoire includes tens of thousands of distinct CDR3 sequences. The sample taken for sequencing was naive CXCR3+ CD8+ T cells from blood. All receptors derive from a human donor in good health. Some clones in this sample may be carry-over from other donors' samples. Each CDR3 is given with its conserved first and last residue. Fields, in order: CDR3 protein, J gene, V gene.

CDR3aa: CSVGGSQIYNEQFF
j_gene: TRBJ2-1
v_gene: TRBV29-1

CDR3aa: CASSPMGTYEQYF
j_gene: TRBJ2-7
v_gene: TRBV7-2

CDR3aa: CASSYSSGANVLTF
j_gene: TRBJ2-6
v_gene: TRBV6-5

CDR3aa: CASSIRVSTDTQYF
j_gene: TRBJ2-3
v_gene: TRBV5-5

CDR3aa: CSVRPDGNTEAFF
j_gene: TRBJ1-1
v_gene: TRBV29-1

CDR3aa: CASSQENQGGQGSYEQYF
j_gene: TRBJ2-7
v_gene: TRBV4-3

CDR3aa: CASSLQGSGELFF
j_gene: TRBJ2-2
v_gene: TRBV11-2

CDR3aa: CASSLVGTISYEQYF
j_gene: TRBJ2-7
v_gene: TRBV7-9

CDR3aa: CASSFEGNGYTF
j_gene: TRBJ1-2
v_gene: TRBV5-1

CDR3aa: CASSAGQPGSEQFF
j_gene: TRBJ2-1
v_gene: TRBV9

CDR3aa: CSVERGRGTEAFF
j_gene: TRBJ1-1
v_gene: TRBV29-1

CDR3aa: CASSSGQWNTEAFF
j_gene: TRBJ1-1
v_gene: TRBV12-3/TRBV12-4

CDR3aa: CASSQWWGRDSLSYEQYF
j_gene: TRBJ2-7
v_gene: TRBV7-2

CDR3aa: CSDRVDQGPYEQYF
j_gene: TRBJ2-7
v_gene: TRBV20-1

CDR3aa: CASSPFWRQGETSGANVLTF
j_gene: TRBJ2-6
v_gene: TRBV5-1

CDR3aa: CASSPSARSYEQYF
j_gene: TRBJ2-7
v_gene: TRBV7-3

CDR3aa: CSVELNTEAFF
j_gene: TRBJ1-1
v_gene: TRBV29-1

CDR3aa: CASGQINEQFF
j_gene: TRBJ2-1
v_gene: TRBV7-3

CDR3aa: CASSLTANTGELFF
j_gene: TRBJ2-2
v_gene: TRBV14

CDR3aa: CASSLVGRVYEQYF
j_gene: TRBJ2-7
v_gene: TRBV7-9

CDR3aa: CASSLALGVKDSTF
j_gene: TRBJ1-1
v_gene: TRBV7-8

CDR3aa: CSVVPANTGELFF
j_gene: TRBJ2-2
v_gene: TRBV29-1

CDR3aa: CASSSAQGADSPLHF
j_gene: TRBJ1-6
v_gene: TRBV7-9

CDR3aa: CASSLALGQGSYEQYF
j_gene: TRBJ2-7
v_gene: TRBV7-2

CDR3aa: CASSPTGFEQYF
j_gene: TRBJ2-7
v_gene: TRBV11-1

CDR3aa: CASSLAARPGELFF
j_gene: TRBJ2-2
v_gene: TRBV7-2

CDR3aa: CASSQTLAGPSSYNEQFF
j_gene: TRBJ2-1
v_gene: TRBV7-9